The text below deals with one T cell receptor beta chain. Per the original data handling: Estimated nucleated cell counts came from reference gene primer amplification. Sequencing used immunoSEQ multiplex PCR; TCRdb keeps in-frame clones, though not all of them. The V and J calls and clone size come from that table; D and trimming were worked out from the DNA. The top ten hold 11% of the sample, which has about 88,000 clones, around nine tenths seen once. This sample is part of a study of blood T cell repertoires in COVID-19. Study summary: The origin of the acute and convalescent COVID-19 samples was the United States, Italy and Spain. T cells, B-cell-depleted T cells, or PBMCs provided the cDNA or gDNA that served as material.

The sample was peripheral blood. The origin of this receptor is an elderly man with acute or convalescent COVID-19.

CDR3 residues: CASNILAGGQETQYF. CDR3 nucleotides: TGTGCCAGTAATATTCTAGCGGGAGGCCAAGAGACCCAGTACTTC. This chain uses TRBV19 with TRBJ2-5; 11 nucleotides match TRBD2. Germline V CDR1 and CDR2: LNHDA, SQIVND (reference sequence). The trim removed 7 bases at V and 1 base at J, leaving 5 bases unmatched. The CDR3 contains 15 residues.